Below, 7 T cell receptor beta chains from the same sample are listed, as sequenced in a study of T-cell reconstitution after alpha-beta-depleted transplantation in children. Unique molecular identifiers were incorporated during preparation of the TCRbeta library. From the PCR reads, TCRdb called clonotypes with MiXCR, one entry per CDR3 protein. Of about 98,000 distinct CDR3 sequences listed, about 8% are singletons. This specimen consisted of PBMCs, obtained before TCRalphabeta/CD19-depleted stem cell transplant. The source of these receptors is a boy aged 2 to 10 with acute lymphoblastic leukemia, due to receive a stem cell transplant.

This clonotype was counted ten times or more. The chain combines TRBV20-1 with TRBJ1-1, with a tentative D call TRBD1 (5 bases). V dropped 0 bases and J dropped 5 bases, with 16 bases sitting between them. Per the germline V gene, CDR1 is DFQATT and CDR2 is SNEGSKA (reference sequence). The CDR3 spans 15 residues. The CDR3 bases are TGCAGTGCTAGAGATCTTATTATGGGGGAGACTGAAGCTTTCTTT. As protein: CSARDLIMGETEAFF.

This clonotype has ten or more counts. The rearrangement joins TRBV20-1 to TRBJ2-7; 12 bases align to TRBD2. Germline-derived CDR1 and CDR2 are DFQATT and SNEGSKA (reference sequence). The trim removed 3 bases at V and 7 bases at J, leaving 7 bases unmatched. This CDR3 is 14 amino acids long. The CDR3 loop is CSARTSGGPTEQYF. The CDR3, as DNA: TGCAGTGCTAGGACTAGCGGGGGCCCTACAGAGCAGTACTTC.

The chain recombines TRBV7-2 with TRBJ2-7; 7 nucleotides line up with TRBD1. In germline, CDR1 is SGHTA, CDR2 FQGNSA. Germline trimming cut 1 base from V and 0 bases from J; bases unmatched to any gene: 3. The CDR3 contains 15 residues. In DNA, the CDR3 is TGTGCCAGCAGCTTAGTGTACAGGGGCTCCTACGAGCAGTACTTC. Amino acids: CASSLVYRGSYEQYF.

This clonotype was detected many times. The V gene is TRBV20-1, the J gene TRBJ2-3, with D possibly TRBD2 on 5 matching bases. Germline-derived CDR1 and CDR2 are DFQATT and SNEGSKA (reference sequence). Trimming left V 5 bases short and J 2 bases short, with 20 bases between. The CDR3 is 16 amino acids. As DNA, the CDR3 is TGCAGTGCTCCGCGTGGTGCAGAGGGATCCACAGATACGCAGTATTTT. Its translation is CSAPRGAEGSTDTQYF.

The V gene is TRBV7-3, the J gene TRBJ2-3; 9 bases are a match to TRBD1. The CDR3 extends over 16 amino acids. Germline CDR1 and CDR2: SGHTA and FQGTGA. The J segment lost 1 base and the V segment lost 4 bases, leaving 6 bases of the junction unmatched. The CDR3 here is CASSSTGGGGTDTQYF. The CDR3 nucleotides read TGTGCCAGCAGCTCCACAGGGGGCGGGGGCACAGATACGCAGTATTTT.

A remark on this clonotype: A much larger clonotype is one base distant, so this may be a read error. The V and J genes are TRBV20-1 and TRBJ2-1, with a weak D call TRBD2 (6 bases). Germline V gene sequence: CDR1 DFQATT, CDR2 SNEGSKA (reference sequence). CDR3 length: 15 amino acids. The CDR3: CSARDLASSYNQQFF. The CDR3 DNA is TGCAGTGCTAGAGATCTAGCGAGCTCCTACAATCAGCAGTTCTTC.

This CDR3 is CASRRIAGSLVEQYF. For the CDR3, the DNA is TGTGCCAGCAGGCGAATCGCCGGGAGCCTCGTCGAGCAGTACTTC. V usage is TRBV28 and J usage is TRBJ2-7; perhaps TRBD2 as D (6 bases). V was trimmed by 6 bases and J by 6 bases, leaving 21 bases between them. CDR3 length: 15 residues. Germline V lookup: CDR1 MDHEN, CDR2 SYDVKM.